This T cell receptor beta chain comes out of a study of blood T cell repertoires in COVID-19 (dated by TCRdb to 2018 to 2020). A note on the overall study: Samples from collaborators originated in the United States, Italy and Spain and spanned both the acute and convalescent phases of COVID-19. The prospective study material was composed of cDNA or gDNA derived from T cells, B-cell-depleted T cells, or PBMCs. Deeply sampled blood TCRbeta repertoires from subjects exposed to, actively infected with, or recovered from COVID-19 were included in the dataset. The repertoires were made available in a free public database intended to serve as a resource for research on the immune response to SARS-CoV-2. The samples were drawn from two sources: the first 160 participants of the ongoing ImmuneRACE study, and 1,254 subjects contributed by 6 global collaborators. Nearly every sample came with metadata listing a de-identified subject ID, COVID-19 status, age in years and sex. Where available, HLA class I and class II types were obtained from metadata supplied by the sample provider rather than from assay-based typing. What the work shows at the level of the full study, not this receptor alone: The amount of clinical and demographic metadata varied by source and participant and was provided uncurated.

TCRbeta CDR3 regions were amplified from genomic DNA by means of the immunoSEQ Assay, a bias-controlled multiplex PCR. Processing in the source paper ran as follows. The number of nucleated cells in each sample was estimated from the amplification of reference gene primers within the assay. To quantify the absolute abundance of each unique TCRbeta CDR3 rearrangement, sequence reads were collapsed and filtered. For each sample, productive Simpson clonality was calculated as the square root of Simpson's diversity index across productive rearrangements. TCRdb limited this immuneACCESS table to in-frame rearrangements with V and J called. A share of clones is missing; checked studies link under half to unresolved V genes, and the rest is unexplained. D and trimming were read from the DNA, whereas the V and J calls and clone size are those reported in that table. In all, the sample holds under 250,000 clones, and around 82% of those were seen once. The ten largest clones represent more than 2% of the sample.

The collaborating institutions used their own protocols to collect whole blood in K2EDTA tubes. For TCRbeta analysis, collaborators shipped samples in one of three forms: frozen whole blood, isolated PBMCs, or DNA extracted from either of those sample types. The germline V gene sets CDR1 to SNHLY and CDR2 to FYNNEI. Its CDR3 holds 13 amino acids, cysteine through phenylalanine. Just CDR3 DNA is preserved here, 39 bases in frame from base 1. The junction carries 13 bases between V and J, which are trimmed by 4 bases and 7 bases respectively. On this clone itself: The target of this receptor is not known. No much larger clonotype is one base removed from it; base qualities were not supplied.

The origin of this receptor is a woman aged 60-75 years with acute or convalescent COVID-19. The chain is made from TRBV2 and TRBJ1-1; D gene: possibly TRBD1, on 6 matching bases. Sequenced material: peripheral blood. CDR3 protein: CASSATGMGEAFF. The DNA sequence follows: TGTGCCAGCAGTGCGACAGGAATGGGTGAAGCTTTCTTT.